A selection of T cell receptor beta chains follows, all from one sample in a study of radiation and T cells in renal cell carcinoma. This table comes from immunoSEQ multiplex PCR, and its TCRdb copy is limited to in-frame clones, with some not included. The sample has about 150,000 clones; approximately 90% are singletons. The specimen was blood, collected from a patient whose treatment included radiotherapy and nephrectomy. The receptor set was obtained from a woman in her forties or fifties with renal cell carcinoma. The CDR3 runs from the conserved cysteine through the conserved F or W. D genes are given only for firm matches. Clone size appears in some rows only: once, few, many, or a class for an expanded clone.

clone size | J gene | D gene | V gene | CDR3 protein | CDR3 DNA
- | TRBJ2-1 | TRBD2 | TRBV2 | CASSGLADYNEQFF | TGTGCCAGCAGTGGACTAGCCGACTACAATGAGCAGTTCTTC
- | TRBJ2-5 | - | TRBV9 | CASSDPSRPETQYF | TGTGCCAGCAGCGACCCTAGCCGTCCGGAGACCCAGTACTTC
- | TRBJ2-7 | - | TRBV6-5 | CASKLDPASYEQYF | TGTGCCAGCAAGCTAGACCCCGCGTCCTACGAGCAGTACTTC
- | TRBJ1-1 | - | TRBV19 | CASSIMAANTEAFF | TGTGCCAGTAGTATCATGGCGGCGAACACTGAAGCTTTCTTT
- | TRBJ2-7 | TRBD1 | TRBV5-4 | CASSNGQGAPYEQYF | TGTGCCAGCAGCAACGGACAGGGGGCGCCGTACGAGCAGTACTTC
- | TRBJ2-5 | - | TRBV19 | CATGRSKETQYF | TGTGCCACTGGCAGATCTAAAGAGACCCAGTACTTC
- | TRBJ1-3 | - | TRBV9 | CASRGTSGNTIYF | TGTGCCAGCAGAGGGACCTCTGGAAACACCATATATTTT
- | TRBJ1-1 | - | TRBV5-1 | CASSWQGQGTEAFF | TGCGCCAGCAGCTGGCAGGGGCAGGGCACTGAAGCTTTCTTT
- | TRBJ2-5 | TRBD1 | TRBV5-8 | CASSVGQGAGETQYF | TGTGCCAGCAGCGTGGGACAGGGGGCTGGAGAGACCCAGTACTTC
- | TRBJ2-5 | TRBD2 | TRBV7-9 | CASSLLAENQETQYF | TGTGCCAGCAGCCTACTAGCGGAAAACCAAGAGACCCAGTACTTC
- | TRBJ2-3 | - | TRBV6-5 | CASSYLETGTTDTQYF | TGTGCCAGCAGTTACCTGGAAACAGGGACAACAGATACGCAGTATTTT
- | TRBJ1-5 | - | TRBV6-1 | CASSGVSNQPQHF | TGTGCCAGCAGTGGAGTTAGCAATCAGCCCCAGCATTTT
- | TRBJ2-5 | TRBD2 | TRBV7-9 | CASSSPGGAGETQYF | TGTGCCAGCAGCTCCCCCGGGGGGGCCGGGGAGACCCAGTACTTC
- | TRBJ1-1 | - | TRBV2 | CASSGPGGVPEAFF | TGTGCCAGCAGTGGGCCCGGAGGGGTCCCTGAAGCTTTCTTT
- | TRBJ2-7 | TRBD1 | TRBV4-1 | CASSRGQGSYEQYF | TGCGCCAGCAGCCGGGGACAGGGTAGCTACGAGCAGTACTTC
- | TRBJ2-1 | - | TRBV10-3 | CAISEGHNEQFF | TGTGCCATCAGTGAGGGACACAATGAGCAGTTCTTC
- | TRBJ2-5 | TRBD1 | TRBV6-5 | CASSVTGGRRETQYF | TGTGCCAGCAGCGTAACAGGGGGCCGGCGGGAGACCCAGTACTTC
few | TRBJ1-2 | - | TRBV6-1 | CASTPGGVYGYTF | TGTGCCAGCACCCCGGGGGGGGTTTATGGCTACACCTTC
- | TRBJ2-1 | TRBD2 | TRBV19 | CAISTSGGAGEQFF | TGTGCCATCTCAACTAGCGGGGGGGCAGGAGAGCAGTTCTTC
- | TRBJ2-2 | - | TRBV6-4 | CASSDSAGVTGELFF | TGTGCCAGCAGTGACTCGGCAGGTGTAACCGGGGAGCTGTTTTTT
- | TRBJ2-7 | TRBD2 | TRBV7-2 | CASSSRGLAGGSYEQYF | TGTGCCAGCAGCAGCAGGGGACTAGCGGGTGGATCCTACGAGCAGTACTTC
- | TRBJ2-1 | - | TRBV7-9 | CASSLGGYYYNEQFF | TGTGCCAGCAGCTTAGGGGGTTACTACTACAATGAGCAGTTCTTC
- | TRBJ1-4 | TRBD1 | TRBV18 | CASSPDRVNEKLFF | TGTGCCAGCTCACCGGACAGGGTTAATGAAAAACTGTTTTTT
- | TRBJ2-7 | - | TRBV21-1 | CASRKQGWDGNEQYF | TGTGCCAGCAGAAAACAGGGGTGGGACGGGAACGAGCAGTACTTC
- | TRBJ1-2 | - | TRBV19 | CASSIVPWGRAGYTF | TGTGCCAGTAGTATAGTTCCTTGGGGAAGGGCTGGCTACACCTTC
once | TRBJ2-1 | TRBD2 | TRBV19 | CASSMRASGIRGDEQFF | TGTGCCAGTAGTATGAGGGCTAGCGGGATACGAGGGGATGAGCAGTTCTTC
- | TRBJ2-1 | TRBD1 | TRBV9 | CASSVTGQVFNEQFF | TGTGCCAGCAGCGTTACGGGACAGGTGTTTAATGAGCAGTTCTTC